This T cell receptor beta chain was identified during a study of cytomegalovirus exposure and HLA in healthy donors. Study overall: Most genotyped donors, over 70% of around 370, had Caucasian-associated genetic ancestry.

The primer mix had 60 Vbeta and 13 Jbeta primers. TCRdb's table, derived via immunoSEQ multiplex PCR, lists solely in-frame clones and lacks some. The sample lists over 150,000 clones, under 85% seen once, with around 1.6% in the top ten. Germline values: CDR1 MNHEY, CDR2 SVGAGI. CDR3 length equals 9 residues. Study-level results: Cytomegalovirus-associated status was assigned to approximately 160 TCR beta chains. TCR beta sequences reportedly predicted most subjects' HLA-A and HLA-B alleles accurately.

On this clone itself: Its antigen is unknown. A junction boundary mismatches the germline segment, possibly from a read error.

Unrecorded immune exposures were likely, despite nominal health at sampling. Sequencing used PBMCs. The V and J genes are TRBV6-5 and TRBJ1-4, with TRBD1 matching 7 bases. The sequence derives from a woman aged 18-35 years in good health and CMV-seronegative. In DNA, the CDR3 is TGTGCCAGCAAAGACAGGGCAGTTTTT. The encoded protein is CASKDRAVF.